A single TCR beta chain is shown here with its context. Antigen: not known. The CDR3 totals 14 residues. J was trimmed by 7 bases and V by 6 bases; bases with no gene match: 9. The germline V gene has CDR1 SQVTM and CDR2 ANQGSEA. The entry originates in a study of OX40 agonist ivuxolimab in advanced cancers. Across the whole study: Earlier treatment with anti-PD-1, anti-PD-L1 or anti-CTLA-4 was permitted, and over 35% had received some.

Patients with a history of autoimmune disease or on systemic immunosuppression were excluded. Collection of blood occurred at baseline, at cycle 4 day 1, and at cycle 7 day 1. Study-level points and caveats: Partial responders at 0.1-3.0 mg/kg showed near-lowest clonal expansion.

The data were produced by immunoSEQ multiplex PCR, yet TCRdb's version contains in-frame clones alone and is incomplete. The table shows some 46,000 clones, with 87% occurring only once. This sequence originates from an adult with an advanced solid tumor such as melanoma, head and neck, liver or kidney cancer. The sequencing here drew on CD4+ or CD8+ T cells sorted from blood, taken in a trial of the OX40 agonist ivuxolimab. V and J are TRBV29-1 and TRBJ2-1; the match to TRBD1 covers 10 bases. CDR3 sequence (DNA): TGCAGCGTCGGCCGGGACAGGGGATGGAATGAGCAGTTCTTC. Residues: CSVGRDRGWNEQFF.